The 8 T cell receptor beta chains in this list originate from one sample, sequenced in a study of breast tumors, draining lymph nodes, adjacent tissues. Samples came from axillary lymph nodes draining the breast cancer. TCRdb reprocessed the multiplex PCR reads with MiXCR, giving one entry per CDR3 protein. The table includes about 180,000 distinct CDR3 sequences, 30% to 40% detected once. The sequencing input was axillary lymph node tissue. The origin of the receptors is a female donor with breast cancer. Some clones in this sample may be carry-over from other donors' samples.

The chain uses TRBV5-1 and TRBJ1-4; D ambiguous. The CDR3 spans 13 residues. Germline V gene data show CDR1 as SGHRS and CDR2 as YFSETQ. Trimming removed 5 bases at V and 8 bases at J, with 13 bases between. CDR3 coding DNA: TGCGCCAGCAGATTCGAAGTCAAAGAAAAACTGTTTTTT. This translates into CASRFEVKEKLFF.

The rearrangement links TRBV12-3 or TRBV12-4 to TRBJ2-7; D uncertain. The CDR3 is made up of 8 amino acids. Trimming took 10 bases from V and 12 from J, leaving 10 bases between them. The CDR3 loop is CAILPRYF. The CDR3 nucleotides are TGTGCCATCCTACCCCGGTACTTC.

This clonotype came up many times. This chain links TRBV12-5 with TRBJ2-1, with TRBD2 matching 14 bases. With V trimmed by 3 bases and J by 1 base, 5 bases remained unmatched. The CDR3 totals 18 residues. Germline CDR1 reads LGHNT; CDR2 reads FRNRAP. CDR3 bases: TGTGCTAGTGGTTTCGGGACTAGCGGGAGAAGGTCCTACAATGAGCAGTTCTTC. Residues: CASGFGTSGRRSYNEQFF.

For this clonotype: At one end the junction does not follow the germline gene, possibly because of a read error. This chain joins TRBV2 and TRBJ1-4; TRBD1 matches 8 bases. The CDR3 has 18 amino acids. Germline CDR1 SNHLY, CDR2 FYNNEI. The CDR3 loop is CAGSVEGTGFRTNEKLSF. CDR3 DNA sequence: TGTGCCGGCAGTGTCGAAGGGACAGGTTTTAGAACTAATGAAAAACTGTCTTTT.

This clonotype was found many times. The V and J genes are TRBV12-3 or TRBV12-4 and TRBJ2-7; a weak D match, TRBD2 (5 bases). Trimming took 3 bases from V and 3 from J, leaving 12 bases between them. CDR3 length: 14 amino acids. CDR3 loop: CASSFAAGVYEQYF. The CDR3 coding sequence is TGTGCCAGCAGTTTCGCCGCGGGTGTCTACGAGCAGTACTTC.

The rearrangement uses TRBV7-2 and TRBJ2-1; 11 bases are a match to TRBD2. This CDR3 region has 17 residues. J was trimmed by 12 bases and V by 3 bases; bases with no gene match: 16. The V gene's germline CDR1 is SGHTA and CDR2 FQGNSA. In DNA, the CDR3 is TGTGCCAGCAGCTTTTGGCCTAGCGGGGGGAGCACAGATACGCAGTTCTTC. This codes for CASSFWPSGGSTDTQFF. Based on the CDR3 plus reference TRBV7-2 and TRBJ2-1, the full variable domain is GAGVSQSPSNKVTEKGKDVELRCDPISGHTALYWYRQSLGQGLEFLIYFQGNSAPDKSGLPSDRFSAERTGGSVSTLTIQRTQQEDSAVYLCASSFWPSGGSTDTQFFGPGTRLTVL.

The V call is TRBV7-2, the J call TRBJ2-7; unclear D gene. Germline V gives CDR1 SGHTA, CDR2 FQGNSA. The CDR3 is made up of 15 amino acids. V was cut by 6 bases and J by 2 bases, with 17 bases left in between. CDR3 region: CASSPKGELAYEQYF. The CDR3 coding sequence is TGTGCCAGCAGTCCCAAGGGCGAATTGGCCTACGAGCAGTACTTC.

This clonotype showed up just a few times. This rearrangement joins TRBV5-1 to TRBJ2-2; 10 nucleotides align to TRBD2. Germline V gene sequence: CDR1 SGHRS, CDR2 YFSETQ. Trimming took 4 bases from V and 4 from J; bases not matched to a gene: 7. This CDR3 has 16 amino acids. The CDR3 reads CASSQLASGSTGELFF. In nucleotides, the CDR3 is TGCGCCAGCAGCCAACTTGCTAGCGGGAGCACCGGGGAGCTGTTTTTT.